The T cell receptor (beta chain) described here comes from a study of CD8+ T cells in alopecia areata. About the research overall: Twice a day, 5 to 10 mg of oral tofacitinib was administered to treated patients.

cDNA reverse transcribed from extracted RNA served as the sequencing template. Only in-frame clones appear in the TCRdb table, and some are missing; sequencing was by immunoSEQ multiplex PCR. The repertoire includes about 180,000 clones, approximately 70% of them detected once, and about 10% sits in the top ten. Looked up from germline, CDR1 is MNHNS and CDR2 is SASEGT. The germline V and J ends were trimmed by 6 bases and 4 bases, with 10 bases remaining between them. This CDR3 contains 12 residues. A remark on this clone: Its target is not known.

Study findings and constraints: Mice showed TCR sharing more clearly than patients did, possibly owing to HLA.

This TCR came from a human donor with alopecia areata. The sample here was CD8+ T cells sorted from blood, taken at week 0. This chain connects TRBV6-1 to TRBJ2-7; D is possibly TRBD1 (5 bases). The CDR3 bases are TGTGCCAGCAGATTCAGGGTATACGAGCAGTACTTC. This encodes CASRFRVYEQYF.